The 12 T cell receptor beta chains in this list originate from one sample, sequenced in a study of T cells in Graves' hyperthyroidism and ophthalmopathy. RNA transcripts yielded amplified TCR beta CDR3 regions. RT-PCR in the first round (using the HTBI primer set) targeted the TCR CDR3. TCRdb re-analysed the multiplex PCR reads in MiXCR, keeping a single row per CDR3 protein. The data show hundreds of thousands of distinct CDR3 sequences, with more than 45% seen just once and 8% to 8.5% held by the top ten. The sample was peripheral blood or thyroid tissue (not recorded which). These receptors all come from a young woman with Graves' hyperthyroidism.

This clonotype appeared a single time. The chain links TRBV2 to TRBJ1-1; TRBD1 is a possible D gene (5 bases). In germline, CDR1 is SNHLY, CDR2 FYNNEI. The V end lost 7 bases, the J end lost 1 base, and 19 bases lay between the germline ends. This CDR3 contains 16 residues. CDR3 nucleotides: TGTGCCAGCATAACGGGGCAGGAGTATGGGAACACTGAAGCTTTCTTT. As protein: CASITGQEYGNTEAFF.

The chain employs TRBV2 and TRBJ1-5, with no clear D. This CDR3 comprises 15 residues. Germline CDR1 and CDR2: SNHLY and FYNNEI. The ends were cut back, 5 bases at V and 4 bases at J, with 15 bases in the middle. CDR3: CASSSNTKRNQPQHF. CDR3 in DNA: TGTGCCAGCAGTTCGAACACGAAGAGAAATCAGCCCCAGCATTTT. Together with reference TRBV2 and TRBJ1-5, the CDR3 gives the full variable domain: EPEVTQTPSHQVTQMGQEVILRCVPISNHLYFYWYRQILGQKVEFLVSFYNNEISEKSEIFDDQFSVERPDGSNFTLKIRSTKLEDSAMYFCASSSNTKRNQPQHFGDGTRLSIL.

V and J are TRBV7-6 and TRBJ2-7, with TRBD2 matching 7 bases. V dropped 3 bases and J dropped 0; count of bases not matched to a gene: 5. Germline CDR1 and CDR2: SGHVS and FNYEAQ. The CDR3 has 15 residues. In DNA form, the CDR3 reads TGTGCCAGCAGCTTCTCAGCGGGGAGCTCCTACGAGCAGTACTTC. Translation gives CASSFSAGSSYEQYF.

There are a few counts of this clonotype. The genes are TRBV5-1 and TRBJ1-5; no clear D gene. Germline V lookup: CDR1 SGHRS, CDR2 YFSETQ. The CDR3 length is 15 residues. V was cut by 1 base and J by 3 bases, with 11 bases left in between. The CDR3 bases are TGCGCCAGCAGCTTGACGATAGGAGCCAATCAGCCCCAGCATTTT. Translating gives CASSLTIGANQPQHF.

The rearrangement links TRBV12-3 or TRBV12-4 to TRBJ1-5; possibly TRBD1 for D (6 bases). V gave up 8 bases and J gave up 5 bases, with 10 bases separating them. The length of the CDR3 is 12 residues. In DNA, the CDR3 is TGTGCCAGCGCGTCAGGGGATCAGCCCCAGCATTTT. It encodes CASASGDQPQHF.

This clonotype was recorded a few times. CDR3 bases: TGCAGTGCTAGCCCGGGGGGGGAGACCCAGTACTTC. Protein sequence: CSASPGGETQYF. The chain is built from TRBV20-1 and TRBJ2-5; 8 nucleotides align to TRBD2. This CDR3 contains 12 residues. V trimming: 3 bases; J trimming: 5 bases; junction bases outside the gene matches: 2. Germline CDR1 and CDR2: DFQATT and SNEGSKA (reference sequence).

This clonotype was seen at least ten times. V is TRBV15 and J is TRBJ1-1; D is uncertain. Germline values: CDR1 LNHNV, CDR2 YYDKDF (reference sequence). Trimming left V 0 bases short and J 1 base short, with 6 bases between. There are 14 residues in the CDR3. CDR3 in amino acids: CATSREGGNTEAFF. DNA of the CDR3: TGTGCCACCAGCAGAGAAGGCGGGAACACTGAAGCTTTCTTT. Full variable domain (remainder filled in from reference TRBV15 and TRBJ1-1): DAMVIQNPRYQVTQFGKPVTLSCSQTLNHNVMYWYQQKSSQAPKLLFHYYDKDFNNEADTPDNFQSRRPNTSFCFLDIRSPGLGDTAMYLCATSREGGNTEAFFGQGTRLTVV.

V is TRBV7-9 and J is TRBJ1-5; D uncertain. Trimming cost V 2 bases and J 6 bases, with 5 bases left between them. The CDR3 has 12 residues. From germline, CDR1 is SEHNR and CDR2 FQNEAQ (reference sequence). The CDR3 region has the DNA TGTGCCAGCAGCTTACAGCCTCAGCCCCAGCATTTT. It specifies CASSLQPQPQHF.

This clonotype came up a few times. The chain is built from TRBV7-2 and TRBJ2-2; D is uncertain. The V and J ends lost 6 bases and 4 bases respectively, with 9 bases between them. Germline V lookup: CDR1 SGHTA, CDR2 FQGNSA. There are 13 residues in the CDR3. The CDR3: CASSGGSTGELFF. CDR3 coding DNA: TGTGCCAGCAGTGGTGGAAGCACCGGGGAGCTGTTTTTT.

This chain joins TRBV2 and TRBJ1-5; TRBD1 aligns across 9 bases. The V and J ends lost 5 bases and 7 bases, in that order; junction bases with no gene match: 9. The germline V gene has CDR1 SNHLY and CDR2 FYNNEI. The CDR3 spans 15 residues. DNA of the CDR3: TGTGCCAGCAGTTTCGGGACAGGGTTTGAGCAGCCCCAGCATTTT. As protein: CASSFGTGFEQPQHF.

This clonotype came up many times. V and J are TRBV7-9 and TRBJ1-1; D gene uncertain. This CDR3 contains 13 residues. The V end was cut by 5 bases, the J end by 8 bases, with 15 bases between. Looked up from germline, CDR1 is SEHNR and CDR2 is FQNEAQ (reference sequence). CDR3 loop: CASSPNSLNEAFF. The CDR3 bases are TGTGCCAGCAGCCCCAATTCCCTGAACGAAGCTTTCTTT. Together with reference TRBV7-9 and TRBJ1-1, the CDR3 gives the full variable domain: DTGVSQNPRHKITKRGQNVTFRCDPISEHNRLYWYRQTLGQGPEFLTYFQNEAQLEKSRLLSDRFSAERPKGSFSTLEIQRTEQGDSAMYLCASSPNSLNEAFFGQGTRLTVV.

This clonotype was observed many times. The V call is TRBV14, the J call TRBJ2-6; no clear D gene. The length of the CDR3 is 14 residues. Trimming shortened V by 2 bases and J by 3 bases, and 5 bases separated the two germline ends. CDR1 is SGHDN and CDR2 is FVKESK in the germline V gene. This chain's CDR3 is CASSQYRGANVLTF. CDR3 DNA sequence: TGTGCCAGCAGCCAATATCGTGGGGCCAACGTCCTGACTTTC.